This note documents a single T cell receptor beta chain sequence. The same CDR3 arises from other DNA sequences in this sample as well. The CDR3 covers 13 residues. Trimming pared 6 bases from V and 4 bases from J, leaving 10 bases between. Germline V gives CDR1 MNHEY, CDR2 SVGAGI. TCRdb keeps only in-frame clones here, not all; method: immunoSEQ multiplex PCR. The sample has some 320,000 clones, about nine tenths seen once. Those who participated ranged in age from 18 to 89 years and resided in about two dozen US areas. Cohort 3 recovery required two negative PCRs, clearance, or symptom resolution. The data were obtained in a study of blood T cell repertoires in COVID-19.

The chain is built from TRBV6-5 and TRBJ1-5; D unresolved. Sequencing was performed on PBMCs or T cells enriched from blood (not recorded which). The TCR sequence derives from a man in his 60s who had recovered from COVID-19. CDR3 nucleotides: TGTGCCAGCAGCCGAGGAGGGAATCAGCCCCAGCATTTT. Translating it yields CASSRGGNQPQHF.